This T cell receptor (beta chain) was identified in a study of monozygotic twins with inflammatory bowel disease. Overall study findings and caveats: Healthy co-twins had higher TCRbeta inverse Simpson diversity than their IBD twins. People with IBD had fewer clonotypes in common with others than healthy twins did, especially with disease activity. Distinction of different T cell subtypes was not possible.

The CDR3 consists of 17 residues. Germline V gene sequence: CDR1 MNHEY, CDR2 SVGAGI. TCRdb reanalyzed the 5' RACE reads and collapses them to one entry per CDR3 protein, without DNA. The sample shows roughly 90,000 distinct CDR3 sequences, and roughly 7% sits with its ten largest clones. This clonotype is called medium-sized based on its frequency. Its antigen is undetermined. The chain joins TRBV6-5 to TRBJ2-5; the TCRdb D gene call, TRBD2, has no DNA to confirm it. The source material was blood. The clonotype comes from a human donor with ulcerative colitis or Crohn's disease, or a healthy co-twin of an affected twin (not recorded which). The CDR3 is CASRTRSGLAGVVAQYF.